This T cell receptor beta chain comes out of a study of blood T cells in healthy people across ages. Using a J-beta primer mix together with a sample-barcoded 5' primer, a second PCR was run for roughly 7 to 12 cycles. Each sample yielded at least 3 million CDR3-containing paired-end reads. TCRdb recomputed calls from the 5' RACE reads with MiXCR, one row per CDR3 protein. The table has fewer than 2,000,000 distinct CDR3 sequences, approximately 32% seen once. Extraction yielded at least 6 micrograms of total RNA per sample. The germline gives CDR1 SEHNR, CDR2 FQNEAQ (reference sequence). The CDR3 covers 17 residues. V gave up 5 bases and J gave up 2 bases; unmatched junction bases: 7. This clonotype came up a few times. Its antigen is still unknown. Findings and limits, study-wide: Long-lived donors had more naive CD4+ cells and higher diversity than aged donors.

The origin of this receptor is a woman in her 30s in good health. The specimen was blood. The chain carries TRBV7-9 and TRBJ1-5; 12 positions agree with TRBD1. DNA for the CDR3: TGTGCCAGCAGCCTAGGGACAGGGGGCTGGGGCAATCAGCCCCAGCATTTT. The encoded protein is CASSLGTGGWGNQPQHF.